The clone carrying this TCR beta chain was observed a handful of times. Antigen: not known. Germline CDR1 MGHDK, CDR2 SYGVNS. V was shortened by 1 base and J by 5 bases, with 8 bases between the two germline ends. The CDR3 loop spans 13 amino acids. The data stem from a study of early T cells in non-severe SARS-CoV-2 infection. The wider study: Chains stayed unpaired after sequencing of bulk RNA from unsorted whole blood.

Study-wide findings and caveats: Sequences matched to VDJdb favored anti-spike CD8 responses, while private and CD4 specificities were missed.

The TCR library protocol was used to attach unique molecular identifiers. These identifiers were attached to individual cDNA molecules. TCRdb reprocessed the 5' RACE reads via MiXCR and lists one record per CDR3 protein. The sample includes some 120,000 distinct CDR3 sequences, about 16% of them seen just once. The TCR comes from an adult who was a healthcare worker with PCR-confirmed SARS-CoV-2 infection or an uninfected control (not recorded which). Material for sequencing was whole blood. The chain joins TRBV25-1 to TRBJ2-5, with a possible D match to TRBD2 (5 bases). The CDR3 reads CASSEWTGETQYF. The CDR3 DNA sequence: TGTGCCAGCAGTGAATGGACTGGGGAGACCCAGTACTTC.